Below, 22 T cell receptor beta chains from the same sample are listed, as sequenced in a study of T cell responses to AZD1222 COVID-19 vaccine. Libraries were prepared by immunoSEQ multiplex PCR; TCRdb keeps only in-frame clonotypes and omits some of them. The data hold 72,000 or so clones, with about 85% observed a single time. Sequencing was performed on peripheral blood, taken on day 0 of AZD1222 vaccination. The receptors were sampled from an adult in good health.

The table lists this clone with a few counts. Written as DNA, the CDR3 is TGTGCCAGCAGTTACGGACCTGGGCAGGGCTACACCTTC. The encoded protein is CASSYGPGQGYTF. This rearrangement joins TRBV6-2 or TRBV6-3 to TRBJ1-2; D gene unclear. The V end was cut by 2 bases, the J end by 8 bases, with 12 bases between. The CDR3 length is 13 residues. The germline V gene has CDR1 MNHEY and CDR2 SVGEGT.

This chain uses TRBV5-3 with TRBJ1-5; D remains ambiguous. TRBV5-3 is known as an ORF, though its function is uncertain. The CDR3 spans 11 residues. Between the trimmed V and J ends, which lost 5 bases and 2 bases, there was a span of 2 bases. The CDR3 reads CARSRNQPQHF. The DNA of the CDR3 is TGTGCCAGAAGTCGCAATCAGCCCCAGCATTTT.

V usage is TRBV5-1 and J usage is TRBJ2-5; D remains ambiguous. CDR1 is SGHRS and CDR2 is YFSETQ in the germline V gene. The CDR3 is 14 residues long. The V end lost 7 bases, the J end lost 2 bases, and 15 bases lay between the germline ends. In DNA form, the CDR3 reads TGCGCCAGCGCTGAGGCCTCGGCTCAAGAGACCCAGTACTTC. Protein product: CASAEASAQETQYF. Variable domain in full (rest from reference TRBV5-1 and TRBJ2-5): KAGVTQTPRYLIKTRGQQVTLSCSPISGHRSVSWYQQTPGQGLQFLFEYFSETQRNKGNFPGRFSGRQFSNSRSEMNVSTLELGDSALYLCASAEASAQETQYFGPGTRLLVL.

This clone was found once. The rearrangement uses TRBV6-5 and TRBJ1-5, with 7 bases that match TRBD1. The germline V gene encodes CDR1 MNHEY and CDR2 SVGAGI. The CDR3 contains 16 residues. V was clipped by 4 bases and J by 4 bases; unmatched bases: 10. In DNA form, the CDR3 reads TGTGCCAGCAGTTCTCGGGAACAGGGGAGAAATCAGCCCCAGCATTTT. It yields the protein CASSSREQGRNQPQHF.

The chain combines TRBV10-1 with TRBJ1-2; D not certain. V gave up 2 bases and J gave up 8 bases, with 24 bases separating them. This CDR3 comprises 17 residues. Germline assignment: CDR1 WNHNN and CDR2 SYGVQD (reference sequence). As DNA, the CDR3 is TGCGCCAGCAGTGAGGTTTTCTTGGACCTCCGGGCGTTGGGCTACACCTTC. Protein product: CASSEVFLDLRALGYTF.

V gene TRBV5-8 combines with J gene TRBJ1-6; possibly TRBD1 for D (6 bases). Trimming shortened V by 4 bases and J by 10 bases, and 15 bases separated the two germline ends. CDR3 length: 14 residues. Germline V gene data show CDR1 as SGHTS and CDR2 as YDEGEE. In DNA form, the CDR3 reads TGTGCCAGCAGCCATTCAGGGGAGGGATCACCCCTCCACTTT. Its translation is CASSHSGEGSPLHF.

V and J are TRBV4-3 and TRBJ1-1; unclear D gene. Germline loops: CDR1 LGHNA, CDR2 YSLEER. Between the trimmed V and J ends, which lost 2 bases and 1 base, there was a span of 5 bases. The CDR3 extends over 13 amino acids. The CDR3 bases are TGCGCCAGCAGCCAAAGTGAGAACACTGAAGCTTTCTTT. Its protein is CASSQSENTEAFF.

The CDR3 bases are TGTGCCGTCTCCCCCGCGGGGGCGAGGGAGACCCAGTACTTC. It encodes CAVSPAGARETQYF. The V gene is TRBV10-3, the J gene TRBJ2-5; D perhaps matches TRBD2 (7 bases). V shed 11 bases and J shed 5 bases, with 21 bases lying between them. Germline CDR1 and CDR2: ENHRY and SYGVKD. The CDR3 totals 14 residues.

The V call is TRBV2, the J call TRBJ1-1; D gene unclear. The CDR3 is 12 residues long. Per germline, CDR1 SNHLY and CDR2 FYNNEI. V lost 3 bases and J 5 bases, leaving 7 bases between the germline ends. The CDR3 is CASSDGRTEAFF. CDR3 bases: TGTGCCAGCAGTGATGGGAGGACTGAAGCTTTCTTT.

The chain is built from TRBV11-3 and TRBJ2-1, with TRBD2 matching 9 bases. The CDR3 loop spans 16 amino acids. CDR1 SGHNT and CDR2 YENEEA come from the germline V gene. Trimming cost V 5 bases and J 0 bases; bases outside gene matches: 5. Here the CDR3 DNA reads TGTGCCAGCAGCGTTAGTAGCGGGAGCTCCTACAATGAGCAGTTCTTC. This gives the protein CASSVSSGSSYNEQFF. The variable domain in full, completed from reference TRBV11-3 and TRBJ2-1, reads EAGVVQSPRYKIIEKKQPVAFWCNPISGHNTLYWYLQNLGQGPELLIRYENEEAVDDSQLPKDRFSAERLKGVDSTLKIQPAELGDSAVYLCASSVSSGSSYNEQFFGPGTRLTVL.

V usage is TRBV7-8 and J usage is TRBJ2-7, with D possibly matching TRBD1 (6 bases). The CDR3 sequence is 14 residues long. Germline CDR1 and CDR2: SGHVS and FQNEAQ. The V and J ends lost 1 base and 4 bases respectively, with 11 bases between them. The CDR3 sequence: CASSLGQERYEQYF. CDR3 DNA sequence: TGTGCCAGCAGCTTAGGACAGGAGAGATACGAGCAGTACTTC.

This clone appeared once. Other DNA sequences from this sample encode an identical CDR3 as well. The CDR3 spells CASSYSGEKLFF. CDR3 coding DNA: TGTGCCAGCAGTTACTCGGGGGAAAAACTGTTTTTT. V usage is TRBV6-5 and J usage is TRBJ1-4; D call uncertain. V gave up 0 bases and J gave up 8 bases, with 4 bases separating them. The CDR3 sequence is 12 residues long. Per germline, CDR1 MNHEY and CDR2 SVGAGI.

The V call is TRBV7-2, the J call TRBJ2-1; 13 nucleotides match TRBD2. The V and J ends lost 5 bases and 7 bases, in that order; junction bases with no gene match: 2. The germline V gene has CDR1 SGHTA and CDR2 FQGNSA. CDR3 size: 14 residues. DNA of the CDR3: TGTGCCAGCAGCAGGACTAGCGGGGGAAATGAGCAGTTCTTC. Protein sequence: CASSRTSGGNEQFF.

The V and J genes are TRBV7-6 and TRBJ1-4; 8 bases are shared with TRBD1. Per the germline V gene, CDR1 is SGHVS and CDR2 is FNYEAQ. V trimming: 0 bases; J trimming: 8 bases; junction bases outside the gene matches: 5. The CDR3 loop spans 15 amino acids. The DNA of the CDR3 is TGTGCCAGCAGCTTAGCTGGACAGGGAAGGGAAAAACTGTTTTTT. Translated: CASSLAGQGREKLFF.

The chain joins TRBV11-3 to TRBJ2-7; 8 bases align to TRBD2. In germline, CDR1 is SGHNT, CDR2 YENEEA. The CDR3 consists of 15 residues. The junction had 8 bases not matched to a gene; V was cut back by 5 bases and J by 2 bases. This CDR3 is CASSKLAAYTYEQYF. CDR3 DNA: TGTGCCAGCAGCAAACTAGCGGCATACACCTACGAGCAGTACTTC. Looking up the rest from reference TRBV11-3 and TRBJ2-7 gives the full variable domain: EAGVVQSPRYKIIEKKQPVAFWCNPISGHNTLYWYLQNLGQGPELLIRYENEEAVDDSQLPKDRFSAERLKGVDSTLKIQPAELGDSAVYLCASSKLAAYTYEQYFGPGTRLTVT.

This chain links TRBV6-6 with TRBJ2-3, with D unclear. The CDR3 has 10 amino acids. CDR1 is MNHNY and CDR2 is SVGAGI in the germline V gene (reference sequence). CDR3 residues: CATVADTQYF. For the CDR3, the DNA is TGTGCGACGGTCGCAGATACGCAGTATTTT.

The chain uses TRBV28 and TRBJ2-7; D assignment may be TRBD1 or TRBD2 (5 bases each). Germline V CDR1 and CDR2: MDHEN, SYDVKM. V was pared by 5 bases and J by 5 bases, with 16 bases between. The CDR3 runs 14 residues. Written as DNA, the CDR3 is TGTGCCAGCAGTCCCGGGACGGTGGAGGACGAGCAGTACTTC. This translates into CASSPGTVEDEQYF.

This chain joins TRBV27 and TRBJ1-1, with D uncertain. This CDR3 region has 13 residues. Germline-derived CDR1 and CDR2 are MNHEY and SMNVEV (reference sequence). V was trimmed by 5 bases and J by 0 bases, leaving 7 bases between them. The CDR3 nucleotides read TGTGCCAGCAGTACGGGGTTGAACACTGAAGCTTTCTTT. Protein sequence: CASSTGLNTEAFF.

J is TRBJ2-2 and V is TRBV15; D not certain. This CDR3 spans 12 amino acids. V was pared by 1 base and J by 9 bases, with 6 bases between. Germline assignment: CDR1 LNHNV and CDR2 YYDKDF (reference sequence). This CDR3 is CATSRASRELFF. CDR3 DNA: TGTGCCACCAGCAGAGCCAGTAGGGAGCTGTTTTTT.

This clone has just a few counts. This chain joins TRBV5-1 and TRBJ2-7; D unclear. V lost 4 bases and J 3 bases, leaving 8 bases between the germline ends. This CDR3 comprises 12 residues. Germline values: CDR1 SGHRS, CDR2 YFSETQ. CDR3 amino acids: CASSRTRYEQYF. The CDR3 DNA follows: TGCGCCAGCAGCCGGACGCGCTACGAGCAGTACTTC.

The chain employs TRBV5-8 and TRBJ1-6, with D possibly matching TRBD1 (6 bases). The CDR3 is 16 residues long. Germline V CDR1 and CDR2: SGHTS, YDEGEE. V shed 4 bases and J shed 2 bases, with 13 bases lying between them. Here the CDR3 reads CASSGGRGTYNSPLHF. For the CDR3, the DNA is TGTGCCAGCAGCGGGGGGCGAGGTACCTATAATTCACCCCTCCACTTT.

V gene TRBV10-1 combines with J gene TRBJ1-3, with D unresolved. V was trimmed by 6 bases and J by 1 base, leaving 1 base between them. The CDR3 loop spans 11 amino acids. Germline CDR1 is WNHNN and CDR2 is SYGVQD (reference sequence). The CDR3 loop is CASRSGNTIYF. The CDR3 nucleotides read TGCGCCAGCAGATCTGGAAACACCATATATTTT.